This T cell receptor beta chain was recorded in a study of blood T cell repertoires in COVID-19. The CDR3 has 16 residues. Germline CDR1 is MDHEN and CDR2 is SYDVKM. V was trimmed by 5 bases and J by 8 bases, leaving 21 bases between them. Some clones are missing from TCRdb's copy, which holds only in-frame ones; the method was immunoSEQ multiplex PCR. The sample yields under 200,000 clones, around 80% seen once. Sequencing input: PBMCs or T cells enriched from blood (not recorded which). This sequence was found in a woman aged 55-70 years who had recovered from COVID-19. This rearrangement joins TRBV28 to TRBJ1-4; D not resolved. CDR3 protein: CASSGAHVSGKEKLFF. In DNA form, the CDR3 reads TGTGCCAGCAGTGGCGCCCACGTTTCGGGGAAAGAAAAACTGTTTTTT.